This T cell receptor beta chain is from a study of blood T cell repertoires in COVID-19. Background on the study: The samples span acute and convalescent COVID-19 from the United States, Italy and Spain.

Sequencing used immunoSEQ multiplex PCR; TCRdb keeps in-frame clones, though not all of them. The top ten clones hold about 4% of a sample with over 200,000 clones, about 90% of them seen once. J was trimmed by 10 bases and V by 5 bases; bases with no gene match: 14. Germline CDR1 reads SEHNR; CDR2 reads FQNEAQ (reference sequence). This CDR3 contains 15 residues. Ages ranged from roughly 18 to 100 years, with residence in around 24 US areas. This chain joins TRBV7-9 and TRBJ2-1, with TRBD2 matching 7 bases. Sequenced: PBMCs or T cells enriched from blood (not recorded which). This sequence originates from a woman aged 25 to 39 who had been exposed to COVID-19. The CDR3 here is CASSPVAGVLQEQFF. The CDR3 DNA follows: TGTGCCAGCAGCCCAGTGGCGGGAGTATTGCAGGAGCAGTTCTTC.